This TCR beta chain was sequenced in a study of blood T cell repertoires in COVID-19. From germline, CDR1 is SEHNR and CDR2 FQNEAQ (reference sequence). This CDR3 has 14 amino acids. The V end lost 6 bases, the J end lost 2 bases, and 13 bases lay between the germline ends. The table came from immunoSEQ multiplex PCR; TCRdb's copy has only in-frame clones and leaves some out. The sample lists 99,000 or so clones; about four fifths were seen once. This clone was picked up one time. V is TRBV7-9 and J is TRBJ2-5; TRBD2 is a possible D gene (5 bases). Sample: peripheral blood. The receptor was isolated from a man between 60 and 70 years old with acute or convalescent COVID-19. CDR3: CASSLIEGQETQYF. The CDR3 DNA reads TGTGCCAGCAGTCTCATTGAGGGACAAGAGACCCAGTACTTC. Together with reference TRBV7-9 and TRBJ2-5, the CDR3 gives the full variable domain: DTGVSQNPRHKITKRGQNVTFRCDPISEHNRLYWYRQTLGQGPEFLTYFQNEAQLEKSRLLSDRFSAERPKGSFSTLEIQRTEQGDSAMYLCASSLIEGQETQYFGPGTRLLVL.